These T cell receptor beta chains were read from a single sample in a study of radiation and T cells in renal cell carcinoma. Data came from immunoSEQ multiplex PCR; TCRdb stores just in-frame clones and leaves some out. Of 130,000 to 150,000 clones in the sample, around nine tenths were seen once. This specimen consisted of blood, obtained from a patient whose treatment included radiotherapy and nephrectomy. All receptors derive from a woman aged 50 to 60 with renal cell carcinoma. The CDR3 runs from the conserved cysteine through the conserved F or W. D genes are given only for firm matches. Clone size is shown for a subset of rows, as once, few, many or a class of expanded clone.

>-|TRBV4-3|-|TRBJ1-4
CASSPQTGIEKLFF
TGCGCCAGCAGCCCCCAGACAGGAATCGAAAAACTGTTTTTT
>-|TRBV19|-|TRBJ1-5
CASRRVQNQPQHF
TGTGCCAGTAGAAGGGTACAGAATCAGCCCCAGCATTTT
>-|TRBV6-5|-|TRBJ2-1
CATLTGFNEQFF
TGTGCCACTCTCACGGGGTTCAATGAGCAGTTCTTC
>-|TRBV19|-|TRBJ2-5
CASSVNYQETQYF
TGTGCCAGTAGTGTAAACTACCAAGAGACCCAGTACTTC
>-|TRBV6-6|-|TRBJ1-1
CASSYSNSEGEAFF
TGTGCCAGCAGTTACTCGAATTCCGAGGGTGAAGCTTTCTTT
>-|TRBV11-2|-|TRBJ2-7
CASSPAYEQYF
TGTGCCAGCAGCCCAGCCTACGAGCAGTACTTC
>TRBD2|TRBV5-1|-|TRBJ2-3
CASSPLLAGRTDTQYF
TGCGCCAGCAGCCCCTTACTAGCGGGGCGCACAGATACGCAGTATTTT
>-|TRBV28|-|TRBJ1-4
CASSGGEEKLFF
TGTGCCAGCAGTGGGGGGGAGGAAAAACTGTTTTTT
>-|TRBV25-1|once|TRBJ1-2
CASSGTGRSGYTF
TGTGCCAGCAGTGGCACAGGGCGATCTGGCTACACCTTC
>-|TRBV5-6|-|TRBJ1-1
CASSLERTEAFF
TGTGCCAGCAGCTTGGAGCGAACTGAAGCTTTCTTT
>-|TRBV5-1|-|TRBJ2-7
CASSLDGDYEQYF
TGCGCCAGCAGCTTGGATGGGGACTACGAGCAGTACTTC
>-|TRBV11-2|-|TRBJ2-1
CASSLGRNSYNEQFF
TGTGCCAGCAGCTTGGGGAGGAACTCCTACAATGAGCAGTTCTTC
>-|TRBV2|-|TRBJ2-1
CASSYSRGSYNEQFF
TGTGCCAGCAGTTACTCCCGCGGGTCCTACAATGAGCAGTTCTTC
>TRBD1|TRBV4-1|-|TRBJ1-4
CASSQEATGGAFGEKLFF
TGCGCCAGCAGCCAAGAGGCGACAGGGGGCGCTTTCGGTGAAAAACTGTTTTTT
>-|TRBV7-3|-|TRBJ2-6
CASSHPAANSGANVLTF
TGTGCCAGCAGCCACCCGGCGGCCAACTCTGGGGCCAACGTCCTGACTTTC
>-|TRBV6-5|once|TRBJ2-2
CASSYSQDANTGELFF
TGTGCCAGCAGTTACTCCCAGGACGCGAACACCGGGGAGCTGTTTTTT
>-|TRBV7-9|-|TRBJ1-2
CASSLGPKDGYTF
TGTGCCAGCAGCTTAGGGCCAAAGGATGGCTACACCTTC
>-|TRBV19|-|TRBJ1-5
CAAAMSTQNQPQHF
TGTGCCGCTGCTATGTCCACCCAAAATCAGCCCCAGCATTTT
>-|TRBV7-2|-|TRBJ1-2
CASSSAGLANYGYTF
TGTGCCAGCAGCTCGGCGGGGTTAGCTAACTATGGCTACACCTTC
>TRBD1|TRBV28|-|TRBJ2-7
CASTDRGSYEQYF
TGTGCCAGCACGGACAGGGGATCCTACGAGCAGTACTTC
>-|TRBV25-1|once|TRBJ2-7
CASSDPLLFWQYF
TGTGCCAGCAGTGATCCTCTCCTGTTCTGGCAGTACTTC
>-|TRBV28|-|TRBJ1-2
CASRADRSYGYTF
TGTGCCAGCAGGGCTGACAGGTCATATGGCTACACCTTC
>TRBD1|TRBV7-9|-|TRBJ1-1
CASSLTGVEKVAFF
TGTGCCAGCAGCTTGACAGGGGTAGAAAAGGTAGCTTTCTTT
>TRBD2|TRBV7-6|-|TRBJ2-7
CASSPVSSGRAYEQYF
TGTGCCAGCAGCCCGGTGTCTAGCGGGAGGGCCTACGAGCAGTACTTC
>-|TRBV5-1|-|TRBJ2-3
CASSLARFTDTQYF
TGCGCCAGCAGCTTGGCTCGCTTCACAGATACGCAGTATTTT
>-|TRBV2|few|TRBJ1-2
CASRPTGDYGYTF
TGTGCCAGCAGGCCGACAGGAGACTATGGCTACACCTTC
>TRBD2|TRBV5-1|-|TRBJ2-7
CASSGGVAYEQYF
TGCGCCAGCAGCGGGGGGGTAGCCTACGAGCAGTACTTC
>-|TRBV7-2|-|TRBJ2-7
CASSLRGAQSYEQYF
TGTGCCAGCAGCTTAAGAGGGGCTCAATCCTACGAGCAGTACTTC
>-|TRBV15|once|TRBJ2-7
CATSRGTVPYEQYF
TGTGCCACCAGCAGAGGGACAGTCCCCTACGAGCAGTACTTC